Here is one T cell receptor beta chain with its context. This clonotype was seen repeatedly, ten times or more. Its specific antigen is unknown. Base quality data are lacking; no much larger clone is found one base away. This entry belongs to a study of Graves' ophthalmopathy and Graves' hyperthyroidism (dated by TCRdb to about 2018). Some background on the complete study: Peripheral blood was collected before any treatment was given, at the time of initial diagnosis. An independent validation cohort was composed of 18 hyperthyroidism patients and roughly 16 patients who later progressed from hyperthyroidism to ophthalmopathy. To explore V-J signatures that distinguish ophthalmopathy from hyperthyroidism, a discovery set of about a hundred patients was enrolled, made up of 40 to 45 with ophthalmopathy and fewer than 60 with stable hyperthyroidism. For training and testing, the approximately 92 patients in the discovery cohort were randomly divided in a 7:3 ratio. In about six hyperthyroidism patients, T-cell repertoires of thyroid tissue and blood were compared. To tell Graves' ophthalmopathy apart from Graves' hyperthyroidism, and to predict which patients would progress to ophthalmopathy, the study relied on TCR beta repertoire signatures. After sampling, hyperthyroidism patients received methimazole starting at 30 mg daily, and ophthalmopathy patients received high-dose intravenous methylprednisolone. In total, approximately 130 blood samples were TCR-sequenced: 40 to 45 ophthalmopathy, some 75 hyperthyroidism and about 17 hyperthyroidism-to-ophthalmopathy patients. What the work shows at the level of the full study, not this receptor alone: Ophthalmopathy was separated from stable hyperthyroidism by the 13-signature model with around 89% sensitivity and just under 84% specificity in cross-validation and with 80%/75% in the test set. Sample size was not predetermined statistically, and investigators were not blinded to group allocation. In validation, the model predicted ophthalmopathy progression with 70.59% sensitivity and approximately 75% specificity; some 13 predicted patients were CT-confirmed with GO in a median of about 7.1 months. Most expanded thyroid clonotypes with a frequency above 0.001 also appeared in blood, which suggests that blood repertoires may reflect the immune response in the thyroid.

TCR beta CDR3 regions were amplified from RNA transcripts for repertoire sequencing. The first round of RT-PCR was done with HTBI primers and the Qiagen OneStep RT-PCR kit, and was followed by a second round of multiplex PCR, then size selection and purification. Libraries were sequenced on an Illumina HiSeq2000 using paired-end 100 bp reads. From the authors' description of their analysis: SOAPnuke was used to process the reads, removing any read that contained adapters or uncalled bases, had a mean Phred below 15, or lacked an exact match to the constant primer or identifier. COPE v1.2.5 was used to merge high-quality paired reads. Unique nucleotide sequences were defined as clonotypes and aligned to IMGT TRB V, D and J references using MiTCR v1.1. The analysis was limited to V-J combinations with a frequency above 0.0001, which together covered just over 98% of the repertoires. For each V-J combination, a TCR clonal expansion and chaos score was defined as the ratio of F50 clonal expansion to chaos observed in the TCRdist matrix. Welch's t-statistics and random forest were used to narrow the features down to around 13 V-J combinations, which were then fed into a naive Bayes classifier. The Morisita-Horn index was used to measure how similar the thyroid and blood repertoires were. TCRdb reprocessed the public reads (quality trimming at Q25 with fastp, clone calling with MiXCR) and kept in-frame beta chains. Rows are unified per CDR3 protein, each entry keeping the most common DNA and genes. TCRdb's processing, not the authors', yielded these V and J calls. The sample contains 300,000 to 500,000 distinct CDR3 sequences, 15% of them found a single time. The ten largest clones represent approximately 7% of the sample.

Trimming costs V 2 bases and J 1 base, and their ends lie 1 base apart. Taken from cysteine to phenylalanine, the CDR3 has 13 residues. Only the CDR3 part of the read is kept: 39 bases, read in frame from the first base. CDR1 and CDR2 were assigned from the germline V gene as SGHDT and YYEEEE. Stable hyperthyroidism was defined as no progression to ophthalmopathy within 18 months of follow-up. Hyperthyroidism patients were newly diagnosed, were aged 18 to 65 years, and had a disease duration under 2 months. Patients were excluded if they had other autoimmune diseases, uncontrolled infections, pregnancy or lactation. Diagnosis was based on clinical symptoms, serum thyroxine, TRAb, thyroid ultrasound and orbital computed tomography. Using Ficoll-Paque density gradient centrifugation, PBMCs were isolated from over 8.5 ml of fresh peripheral blood. Total RNA was extracted using Trizol reagent, and RNA quality was checked on an Agilent 2100 Bioanalyzer.

Sequencing was done on a sample of peripheral blood. This receptor was identified in a young woman with stable Graves' hyperthyroidism. Donor details come from another sample of the same person, matched by shared clones. The chain is assembled from TRBV5-6 and TRBJ2-6, with the D segment identity uncertain. The CDR3 protein is CASSFSGANVLTF. DNA sequence: TGTGCCAGCAGCTTTTCTGGGGCCAACGTCCTGACTTTC. When the CDR3 is completed using the reference TRBV5-6 and TRBJ2-6 genes on either side, the full variable domain is DAGVTQSPTHLIKTRGQQVTLRCSPKSGHDTVSWYQQALGQGPQFIFQYYEEEERQRGNFPDRFSGHQFPNYSSELNVNALLLGDSALYLCASSFSGANVLTFGAGSRLTVL.